A single T cell receptor (beta chain) is shown here with its context. Its antigen remains unidentified. The data derive from a study of identical twins. CDR3 size: 14 residues. Germline-derived CDR1 and CDR2 are DFQATT and SNEGSKA (reference sequence). The V gene lost 6 bases and the J gene lost 3 bases, with 18 bases spanning the gap. Findings and caveats of the study: Insertions ran lower in abundant cord blood beta clonotypes, though not in memory repertoires.

TCRdb ran MiXCR on the 5' RACE reads and lists one entry per CDR3 protein. This sample has approximately 530,000 distinct CDR3 sequences, with more than 20% found just once. This sample was also put to use in a study of yellow fever vaccine responses in identical twins.

The source of this sequence is a woman in her late teens or twenties in good health. Sequenced material: CD4+ T cells sorted from blood. V and J are TRBV20-1 and TRBJ2-7; TRBD1 or TRBD2 may be the D gene (5 bases each). The CDR3 sequence is CSADKAGANYEQYF. Written as DNA, the CDR3 is TGCAGTGCGGACAAAGCCGGGGCTAACTACGAGCAGTACTTC.